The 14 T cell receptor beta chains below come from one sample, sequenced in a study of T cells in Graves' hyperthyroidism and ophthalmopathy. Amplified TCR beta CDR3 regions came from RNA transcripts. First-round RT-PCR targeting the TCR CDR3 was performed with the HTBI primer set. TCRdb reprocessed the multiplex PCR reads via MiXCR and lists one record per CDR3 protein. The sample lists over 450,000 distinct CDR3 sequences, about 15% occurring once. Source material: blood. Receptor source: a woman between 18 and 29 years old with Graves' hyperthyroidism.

CDR3 in amino acids: CASNDRDRAKTTSGARLQFF. CDR3 in DNA: TGTGCCAGCAACGACCGCGACAGGGCTAAGACGACTAGCGGGGCCAGGTTGCAGTTCTTC. The chain combines TRBV25-1 with TRBJ2-1, with TRBD2 matching 11 bases. The CDR3 covers 20 residues. CDR1 is MGHDK, CDR2 SYGVNS, per germline. Unmatched junction bases numbered 29, after V lost 7 bases and J lost 12 bases.

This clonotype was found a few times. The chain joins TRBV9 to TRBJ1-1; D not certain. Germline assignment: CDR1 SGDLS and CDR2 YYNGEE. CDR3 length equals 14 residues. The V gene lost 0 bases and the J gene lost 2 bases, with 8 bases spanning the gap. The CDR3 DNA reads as TGTGCCAGCAGCGTAGTAGCAGCCAACACTGAAGCTTTCTTT. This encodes CASSVVAANTEAFF.

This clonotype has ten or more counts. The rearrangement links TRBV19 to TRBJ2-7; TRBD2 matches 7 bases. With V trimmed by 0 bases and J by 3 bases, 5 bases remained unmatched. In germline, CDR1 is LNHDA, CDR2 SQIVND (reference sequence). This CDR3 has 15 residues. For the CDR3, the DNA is TGTGCCAGTAGTATAGAGGGCGGGAGAGGCTACGAGCAGTACTTC. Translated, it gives CASSIEGGRGYEQYF.

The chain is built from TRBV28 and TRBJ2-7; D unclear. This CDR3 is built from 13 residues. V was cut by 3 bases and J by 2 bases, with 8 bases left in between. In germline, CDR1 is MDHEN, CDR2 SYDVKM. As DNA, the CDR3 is TGTGCCAGCAGTTTCGGGTGGGCCTACGAGCAGTACTTC. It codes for CASSFGWAYEQYF. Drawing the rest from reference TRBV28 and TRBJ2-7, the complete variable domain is DVKVTQSSRYLVKRTGEKVFLECVQDMDHENMFWYRQDPGLGLRLIYFSYDVKMKEKGDIPEGYSVSREKKERFSLILESASTNQTSMYLCASSFGWAYEQYFGPGTRLTVT.

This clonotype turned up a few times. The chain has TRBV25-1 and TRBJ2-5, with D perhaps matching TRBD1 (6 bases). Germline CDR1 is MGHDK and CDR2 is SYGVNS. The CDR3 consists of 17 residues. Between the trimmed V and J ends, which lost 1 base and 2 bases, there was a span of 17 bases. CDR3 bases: TGTGCCAGCAGTGAATGTTGGGTCCAGGGGACACAAGAGACCCAGTACTTC. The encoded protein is CASSECWVQGTQETQYF.

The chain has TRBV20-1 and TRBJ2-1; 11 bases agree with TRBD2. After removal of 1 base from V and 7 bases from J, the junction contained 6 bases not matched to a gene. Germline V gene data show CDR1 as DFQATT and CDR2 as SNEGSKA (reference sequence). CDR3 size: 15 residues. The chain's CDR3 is CSARVAGGPVNEQFF. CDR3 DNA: TGCAGTGCTAGAGTAGCGGGAGGGCCAGTGAATGAGCAGTTCTTC.

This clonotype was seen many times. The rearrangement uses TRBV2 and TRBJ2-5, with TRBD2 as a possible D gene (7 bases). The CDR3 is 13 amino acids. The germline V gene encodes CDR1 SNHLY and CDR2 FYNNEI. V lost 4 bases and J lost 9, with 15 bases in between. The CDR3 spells CASSGGGGGAQYF. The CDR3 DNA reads TGTGCCAGCAGTGGGGGCGGGGGCGGCGCCCAGTACTTC.

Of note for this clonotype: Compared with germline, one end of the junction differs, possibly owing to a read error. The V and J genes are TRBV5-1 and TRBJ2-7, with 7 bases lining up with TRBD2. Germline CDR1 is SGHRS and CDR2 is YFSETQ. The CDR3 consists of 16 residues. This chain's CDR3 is CAGSLGSGLPTYEQYF. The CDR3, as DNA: TGCGCCGGCAGCTTGGGTTCGGGACTACCCACCTACGAGCAGTACTTC.

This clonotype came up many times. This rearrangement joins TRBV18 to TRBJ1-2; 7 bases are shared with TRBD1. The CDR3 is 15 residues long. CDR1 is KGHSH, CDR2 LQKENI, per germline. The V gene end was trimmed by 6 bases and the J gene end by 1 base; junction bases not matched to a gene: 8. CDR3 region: CASSVWDSHNYGYTF. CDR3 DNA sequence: TGTGCCAGCTCCGTTTGGGACAGTCATAACTATGGCTACACCTTC.

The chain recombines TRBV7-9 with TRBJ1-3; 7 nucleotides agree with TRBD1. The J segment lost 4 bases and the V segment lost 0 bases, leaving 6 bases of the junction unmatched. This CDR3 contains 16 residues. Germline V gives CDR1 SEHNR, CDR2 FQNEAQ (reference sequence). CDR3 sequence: CASSLAFTGEGNTIYF. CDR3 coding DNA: TGTGCCAGCAGCTTAGCCTTTACAGGGGAAGGAAACACCATATATTTT.

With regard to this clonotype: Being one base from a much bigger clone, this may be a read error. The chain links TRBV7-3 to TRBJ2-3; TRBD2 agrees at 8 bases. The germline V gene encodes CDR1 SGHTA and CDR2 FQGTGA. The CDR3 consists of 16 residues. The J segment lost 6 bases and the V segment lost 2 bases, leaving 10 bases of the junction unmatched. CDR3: CASSLLLAEKGDTQYF. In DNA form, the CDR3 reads TGTGCCAGCAGCTTACTACTAGCGGAAAAGGGGGATACGCAGTATTTT. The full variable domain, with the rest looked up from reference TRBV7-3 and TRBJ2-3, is GAGVSQTPSNKVTEKGKYVELRCDPISGHTALYWYRQSLGQGPEFLIYFQGTGAADDSGLPNDRFFAVRPEGSVSTLKIQRTERGDSAVYLCASSLLLAEKGDTQYFGPGTRLTVL.

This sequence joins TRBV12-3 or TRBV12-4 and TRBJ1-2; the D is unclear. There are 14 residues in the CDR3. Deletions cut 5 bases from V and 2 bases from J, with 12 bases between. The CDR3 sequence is CASSRAGSNYGYTF. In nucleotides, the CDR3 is TGTGCCAGCAGTAGAGCTGGTAGCAACTATGGCTACACCTTC.

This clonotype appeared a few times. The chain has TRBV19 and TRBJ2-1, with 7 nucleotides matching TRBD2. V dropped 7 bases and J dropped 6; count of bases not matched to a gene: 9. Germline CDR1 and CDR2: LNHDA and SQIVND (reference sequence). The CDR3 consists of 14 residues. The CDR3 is CASTKAGKVNEQFF. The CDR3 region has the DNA TGTGCCAGTACCAAAGCGGGAAAGGTCAATGAGCAGTTCTTC.

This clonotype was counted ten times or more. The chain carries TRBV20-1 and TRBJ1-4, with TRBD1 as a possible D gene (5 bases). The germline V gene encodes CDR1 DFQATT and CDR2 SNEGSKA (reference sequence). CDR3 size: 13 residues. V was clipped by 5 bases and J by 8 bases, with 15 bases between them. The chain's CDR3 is CSAERRRGEKLFF. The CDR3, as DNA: TGCAGTGCTGAACGACGGCGGGGGGAAAAACTGTTTTTT.